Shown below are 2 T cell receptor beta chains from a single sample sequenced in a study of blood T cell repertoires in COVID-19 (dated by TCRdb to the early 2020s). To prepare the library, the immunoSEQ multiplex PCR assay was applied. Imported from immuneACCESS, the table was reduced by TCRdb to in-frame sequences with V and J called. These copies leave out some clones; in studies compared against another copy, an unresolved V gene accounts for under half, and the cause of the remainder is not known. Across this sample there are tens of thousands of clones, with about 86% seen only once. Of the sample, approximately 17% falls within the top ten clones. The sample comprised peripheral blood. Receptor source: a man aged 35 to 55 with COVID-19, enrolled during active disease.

CDR3: CARRGRLRNSPLHF. The CDR3 nucleotides read TGTGCTAGGAGGGGGCGGCTGAGAAATTCACCCCTCCACTTT. The rearrangement links TRBV12-5 to TRBJ1-6; 7 bases match TRBD1. The CDR3 spans 14 residues. Germline V lookup: CDR1 LGHNT, CDR2 FRNRAP. The trim removed 9 bases at V and 7 bases at J, leaving 9 bases unmatched.

The chain's CDR3 is CASSARDRGRGGETQYF. The DNA of the CDR3 is TGTGCCAGCAGCGCCCGGGACAGGGGGCGTGGGGGAGAGACCCAGTACTTC. V gene TRBV9 combines with J gene TRBJ2-5; 12 positions match TRBD1. The germline V gene has CDR1 SGDLS and CDR2 YYNGEE. CDR3 size: 17 residues. Trimming removed 3 bases from V and 4 bases from J; junction bases left unmatched: 10.